The source of this T cell receptor beta chain is a study of blood T cells in healthy people across ages. Study-wide results and caveats: Underestimates were what the diversity estimates from one million T cells were considered to be. Compared with aged donors, long-lived donors showed fewer expanded clones, suggesting selection.

Germline V gene data show CDR1 as SGHTA and CDR2 as FQGNSA. The CDR3 is 13 residues long. With a J-beta primer mix and a sample-barcoded 5' primer, a second PCR ran about 6 to 11 cycles. TCRdb used MiXCR to reprocess the 5' RACE reads, holding one entry per CDR3 protein. Here the sample spans 1 million or so distinct CDR3 sequences, under 45% being singletons. The table lists this clonotype with a count of one. As yet, its antigen is unknown. A junction boundary mismatches the germline segment, possibly from a read error. PBMCs, at least 6.5 million per sample, were isolated. Source material: blood. The chain carries TRBV7-2 and TRBJ2-2, with a possible D match to TRBD2 (5 bases). The receptor was isolated from a woman aged 55-69 years in good health. CDR3: CASSLVPTGELFF. The DNA for the CDR3 is TGTGCCAGCAGCTTAGTCCCCACCGGGGAGCTGTTCTTT.